Each of the 8 T cell receptor beta chains below was sequenced from the same sample in a study of vaccination effects on CD4 cells after COVID-19. Libraries were prepared by immunoSEQ multiplex PCR; TCRdb keeps only in-frame clonotypes and omits some of them. The table records tens of thousands of clones, roughly three quarters of them present only once. Their antigens are not known. Before sequencing, viral peptide pools were used by the ViraFEST assay to expand antigen-specific CD4+ T cells. Upon completion of around 9 days in culture, CD4+ T cells were isolated. Prior SARS-CoV-2 infection was absent in the vaccine recipients, as shown by negative nucleocapsid antibodies. The sequences come from CD4+ T cells from PBMCs cultured with HCoV-OC43 spike peptides, collected before COVID-19 vaccination. The subset was: HCoV-OC43 spike overlapping peptide pool stimulation. These receptors all stem from a human donor who received a COVID-19 vaccine.

This sequence joins TRBV18 and TRBJ1-1; D unresolved. The CDR3 loop spans 14 amino acids. With 2 bases removed from V and 6 bases from J, the gap between germline ends came to 13 bases. Per the germline V gene, CDR1 is KGHSH and CDR2 is LQKENI. The CDR3 loop reads CASSPLGYNSEAFF. CDR3 coding DNA: TGTGCCAGCTCACCATTAGGATATAACTCTGAAGCTTTCTTT.

The V and J genes are TRBV5-1 and TRBJ2-1; 9 bases map to TRBD2. Per the germline V gene, CDR1 is SGHRS and CDR2 is YFSETQ. The CDR3 length is 17 residues. V lost 4 bases, J lost 7 bases, and 15 bases stayed unmatched. The CDR3 loop reads CASSPAVVASGVNEQFF. CDR3 bases: TGCGCCAGCAGCCCGGCAGTCGTGGCTAGCGGGGTTAATGAGCAGTTCTTC.

The CDR3 region has the DNA TGTGCCAGCAGCCAAGATCTCGCGGGGAGCTACGAGCAGTACGTC. This translates into CASSQDLAGSYEQYV. The V and J genes are TRBV4-2 and TRBJ2-7; weak D call: TRBD2 (6 bases). Deletions cut 0 bases from V and 3 bases from J, with 12 bases between. The CDR3 is 15 residues long. Germline CDR1 and CDR2: LGHNA and YNFKEQ.

V is TRBV7-3 and J is TRBJ2-1; D call uncertain. CDR1 is SGHTA and CDR2 is FQGTGA in the germline V gene. This CDR3 spans 17 amino acids. Deletions cut 2 bases from V and 6 bases from J, with 20 bases between. The CDR3 reads CASSLRQPPDTGNEQFF. Here the CDR3 DNA reads TGTGCCAGCAGCTTACGTCAACCCCCCGATACGGGCAATGAGCAGTTCTTC.

This chain joins TRBV6-1 and TRBJ1-3; 8 positions agree with TRBD1. After removal of 2 bases from V and 2 bases from J, the junction contained 2 bases not matched to a gene. CDR1 and CDR2 from the germline V gene are MNHNS and SASEGT. The length of the CDR3 is 15 residues. CDR3 sequence (DNA): TGTGCCAGCAGTGAATTACAGGGGGCTGGAAACACCATATATTTT. Translated: CASSELQGAGNTIYF.

The count of this clone is one. The chain employs TRBV5-6 and TRBJ2-5; 8 bases fit TRBD2. With 4 bases clipped from V and 1 base from J, the junction kept 6 bases outside the gene matches. This CDR3 is 15 amino acids long. The germline V gene encodes CDR1 SGHDT and CDR2 YYEEEE. For the CDR3, the DNA is TGTGCCAGCAGCCATTTGAGCGGGGGCCAAGAGACCCAGTACTTC. This gives the protein CASSHLSGGQETQYF.

This chain joins TRBV28 and TRBJ1-4, with TRBD1 as a possible D gene (6 bases). CDR3 length: 14 residues. Germline V lookup: CDR1 MDHEN, CDR2 SYDVKM. Trimming removed 5 bases at V and 6 bases at J, with 13 bases between. The CDR3 DNA is TGTGCCAGCAGTACAGGGCTCGGCCATGAAAAACTGTTTTTT. As protein: CASSTGLGHEKLFF.

This chain connects TRBV5-1 to TRBJ2-5; D possibly corresponds to TRBD2 (6 bases). CDR1 and CDR2 (germline): SGHRS, YFSETQ. This CDR3 has 15 amino acids. The V end was cut by 0 bases, the J end by 3 bases, with 12 bases between. CDR3 bases: TGCGCCAGCAGCTTGGTCTCCCCGGGGGAAGAGACCCAGTACTTC. This translates into CASSLVSPGEETQYF. Full variable domain (missing parts from reference TRBV5-1 and TRBJ2-5): KAGVTQTPRYLIKTRGQQVTLSCSPISGHRSVSWYQQTPGQGLQFLFEYFSETQRNKGNFPGRFSGRQFSNSRSEMNVSTLELGDSALYLCASSLVSPGEETQYFGPGTRLLVL.